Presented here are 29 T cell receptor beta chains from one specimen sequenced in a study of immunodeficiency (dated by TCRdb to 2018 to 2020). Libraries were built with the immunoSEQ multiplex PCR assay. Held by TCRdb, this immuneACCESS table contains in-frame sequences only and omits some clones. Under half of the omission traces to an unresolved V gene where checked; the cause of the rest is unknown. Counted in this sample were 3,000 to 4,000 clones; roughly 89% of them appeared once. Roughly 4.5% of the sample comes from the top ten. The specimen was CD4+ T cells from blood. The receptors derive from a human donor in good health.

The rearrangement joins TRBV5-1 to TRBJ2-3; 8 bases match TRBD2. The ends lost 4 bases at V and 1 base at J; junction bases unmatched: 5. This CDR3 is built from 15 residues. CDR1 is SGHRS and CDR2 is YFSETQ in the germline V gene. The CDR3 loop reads CASSQAGGRTDTQYF. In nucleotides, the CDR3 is TGCGCCAGCAGCCAGGCGGGGGGACGCACAGATACGCAGTATTTT.

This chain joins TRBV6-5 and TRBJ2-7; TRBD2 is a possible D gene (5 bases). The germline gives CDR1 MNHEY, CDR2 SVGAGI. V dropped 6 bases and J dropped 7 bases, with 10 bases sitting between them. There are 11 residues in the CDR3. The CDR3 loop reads CASSYRGEQYF. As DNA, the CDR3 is TGTGCCAGCAGCTATCGGGGTGAGCAGTACTTC.

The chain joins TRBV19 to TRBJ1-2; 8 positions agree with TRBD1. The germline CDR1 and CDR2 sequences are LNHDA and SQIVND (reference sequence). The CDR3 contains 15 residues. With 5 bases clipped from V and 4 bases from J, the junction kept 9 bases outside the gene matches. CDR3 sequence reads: CASSRDRQQPYGYTF. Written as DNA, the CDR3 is TGTGCCAGTAGTCGGGACAGGCAACAACCCTATGGCTACACCTTC.

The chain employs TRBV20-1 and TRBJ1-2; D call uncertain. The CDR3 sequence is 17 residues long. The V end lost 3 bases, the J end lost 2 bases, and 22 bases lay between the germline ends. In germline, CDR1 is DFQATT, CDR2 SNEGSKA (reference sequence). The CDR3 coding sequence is TGCAGTGCTAGTATTTCCGTTGGATCTTTAAAAAACTATGGCTACACCTTC. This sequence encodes CSASISVGSLKNYGYTF.

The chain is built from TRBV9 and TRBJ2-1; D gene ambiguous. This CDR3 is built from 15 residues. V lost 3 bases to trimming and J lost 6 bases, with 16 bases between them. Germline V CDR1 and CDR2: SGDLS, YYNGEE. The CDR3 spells CASSAQAGVVNEQFF. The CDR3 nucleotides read TGTGCCAGCAGCGCCCAGGCTGGTGTTGTCAATGAGCAGTTCTTC.

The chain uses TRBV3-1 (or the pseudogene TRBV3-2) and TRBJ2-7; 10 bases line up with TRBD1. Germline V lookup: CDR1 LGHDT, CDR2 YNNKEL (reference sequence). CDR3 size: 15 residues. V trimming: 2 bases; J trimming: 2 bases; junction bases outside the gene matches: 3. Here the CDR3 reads CASSQIGTGAYEQYF. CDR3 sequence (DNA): TGTGCCAGCAGCCAAATCGGGACAGGGGCCTACGAGCAGTACTTC.

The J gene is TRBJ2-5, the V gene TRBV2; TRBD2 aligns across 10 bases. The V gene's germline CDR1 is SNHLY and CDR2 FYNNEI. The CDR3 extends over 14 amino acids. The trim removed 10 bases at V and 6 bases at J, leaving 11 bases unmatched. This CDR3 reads CATQGAGGPKTQYF. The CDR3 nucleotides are TGTGCCACCCAGGGAGCGGGGGGGCCGAAGACCCAGTACTTC.

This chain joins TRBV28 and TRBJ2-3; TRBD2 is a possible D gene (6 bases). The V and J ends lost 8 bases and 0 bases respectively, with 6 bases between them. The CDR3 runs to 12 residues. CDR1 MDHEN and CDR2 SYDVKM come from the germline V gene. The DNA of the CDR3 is TGTGCCAGCGGGAGGAGCACAGATACGCAGTATTTT. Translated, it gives CASGRSTDTQYF.

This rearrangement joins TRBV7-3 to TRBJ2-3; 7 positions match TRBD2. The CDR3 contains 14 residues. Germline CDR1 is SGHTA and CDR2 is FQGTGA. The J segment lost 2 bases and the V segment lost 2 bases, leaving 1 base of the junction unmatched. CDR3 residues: CASSLAGVTDTQYF. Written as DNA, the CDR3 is TGTGCCAGCAGCTTAGCGGGGGTCACAGATACGCAGTATTTT.

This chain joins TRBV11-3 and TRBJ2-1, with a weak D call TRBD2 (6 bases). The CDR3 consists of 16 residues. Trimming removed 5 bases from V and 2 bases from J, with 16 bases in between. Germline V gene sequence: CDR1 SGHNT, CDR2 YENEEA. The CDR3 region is CASSPTRGLTYNEQFF. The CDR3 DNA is TGTGCCAGCAGCCCTACCCGGGGACTTACCTACAATGAGCAGTTCTTC.

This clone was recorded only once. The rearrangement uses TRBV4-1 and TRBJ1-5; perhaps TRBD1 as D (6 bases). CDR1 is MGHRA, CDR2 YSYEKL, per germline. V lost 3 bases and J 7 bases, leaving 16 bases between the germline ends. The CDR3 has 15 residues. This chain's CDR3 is CASSHRDGRGQPQHF. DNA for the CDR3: TGCGCCAGCAGCCACCGGGACGGAAGGGGGCAGCCCCAGCATTTT.

For the CDR3, the DNA is TGTGCCAGCAGTGAATCGGAACAGAGGAGTCCAGATACGCAGTATTTT. It encodes CASSESEQRSPDTQYF. V is TRBV25-1 and J is TRBJ2-3; unclear D gene. The CDR3 has 16 residues. V shed 1 base and J shed 4 bases, with 15 bases lying between them. The germline gives CDR1 MGHDK, CDR2 SYGVNS. The whole variable domain, remainder taken from reference TRBV25-1 and TRBJ2-3, is EADIYQTPRYLVIGTGKKITLECSQTMGHDKMYWYQQDPGMELHLIHYSYGVNSTEKGDLSSESTVSRIRTEHFPLTLESARPSHTSQYLCASSESEQRSPDTQYFGPGTRLTVL.

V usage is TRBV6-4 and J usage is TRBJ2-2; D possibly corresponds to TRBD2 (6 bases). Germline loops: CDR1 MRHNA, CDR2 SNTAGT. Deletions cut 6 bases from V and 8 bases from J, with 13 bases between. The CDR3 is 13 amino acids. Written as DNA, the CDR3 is TGTGCCAGCAGAACCCCAGGAGGGGGGGAGCTGTTTTTT. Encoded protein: CASRTPGGGELFF.

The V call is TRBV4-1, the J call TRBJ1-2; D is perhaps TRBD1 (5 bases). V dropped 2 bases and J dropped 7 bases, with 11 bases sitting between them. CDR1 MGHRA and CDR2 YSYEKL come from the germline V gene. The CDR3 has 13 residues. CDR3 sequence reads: CASSQLGPGGYTF. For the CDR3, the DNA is TGCGCCAGCAGCCAATTGGGGCCCGGTGGCTACACCTTC.

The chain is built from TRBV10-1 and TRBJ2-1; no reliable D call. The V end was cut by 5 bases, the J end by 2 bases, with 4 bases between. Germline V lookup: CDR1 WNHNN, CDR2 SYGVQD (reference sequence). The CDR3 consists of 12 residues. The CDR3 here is CASSPTYNEQFF. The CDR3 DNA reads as TGCGCCAGCAGTCCTACCTACAATGAGCAGTTCTTC.

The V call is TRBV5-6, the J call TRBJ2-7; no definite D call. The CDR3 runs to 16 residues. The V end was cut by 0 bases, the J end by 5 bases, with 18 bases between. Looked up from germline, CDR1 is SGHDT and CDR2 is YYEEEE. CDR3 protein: CASSLVGRLVHDEQYF. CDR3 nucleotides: TGTGCCAGCAGCTTGGTAGGACGCCTAGTTCACGACGAGCAGTACTTC.

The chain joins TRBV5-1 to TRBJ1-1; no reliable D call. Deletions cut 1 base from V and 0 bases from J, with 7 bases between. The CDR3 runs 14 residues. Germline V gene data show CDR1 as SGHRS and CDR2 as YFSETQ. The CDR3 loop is CASSLRPMNTEAFF. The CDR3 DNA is TGCGCCAGCAGCTTGAGACCTATGAACACTGAAGCTTTCTTT.

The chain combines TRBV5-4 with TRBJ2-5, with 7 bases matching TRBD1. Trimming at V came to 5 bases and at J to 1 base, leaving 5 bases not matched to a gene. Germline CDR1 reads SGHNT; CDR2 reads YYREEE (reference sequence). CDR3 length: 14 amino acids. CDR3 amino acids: CASRSGTVQETQYF. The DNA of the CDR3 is TGTGCCAGCAGATCCGGGACAGTCCAAGAGACCCAGTACTTC. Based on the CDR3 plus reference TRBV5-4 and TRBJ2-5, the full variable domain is ETGVTQSPTHLIKTRGQQVTLRCSSQSGHNTVSWYQQALGQGPQFIFQYYREEENGRGNFPPRFSGLQFPNYSSELNVNALELDDSALYLCASRSGTVQETQYFGPGTRLLVL.

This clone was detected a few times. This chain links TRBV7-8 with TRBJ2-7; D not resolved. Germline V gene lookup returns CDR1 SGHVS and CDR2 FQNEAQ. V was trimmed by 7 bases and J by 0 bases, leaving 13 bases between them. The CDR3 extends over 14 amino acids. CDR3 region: CASTRTELSYEQYF. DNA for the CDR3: TGTGCCAGCACCCGGACGGAGCTCTCCTACGAGCAGTACTTC. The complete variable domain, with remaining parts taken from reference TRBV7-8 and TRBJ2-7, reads GAGVSQSPRYKVAKRGQDVALRCDPISGHVSLFWYQQALGQGPEFLTYFQNEAQLDKSGLPSDRFFAERPEGSVSTLKIQRTQQEDSAVYLCASTRTELSYEQYFGPGTRLTVT.

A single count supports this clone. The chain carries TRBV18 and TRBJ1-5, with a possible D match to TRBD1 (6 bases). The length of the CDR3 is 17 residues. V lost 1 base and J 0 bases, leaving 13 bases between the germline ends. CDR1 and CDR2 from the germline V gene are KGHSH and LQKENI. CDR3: CASSPLAGANSNQPQHF. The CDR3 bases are TGTGCCAGCTCACCACTCGCGGGGGCGAATAGCAATCAGCCCCAGCATTTT.

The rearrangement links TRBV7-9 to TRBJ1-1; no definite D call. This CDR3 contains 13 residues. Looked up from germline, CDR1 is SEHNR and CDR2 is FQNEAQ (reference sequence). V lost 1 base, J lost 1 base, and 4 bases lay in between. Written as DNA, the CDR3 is TGTGCCAGCAGCTTAGAAGGGAACACTGAAGCTTTCTTT. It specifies CASSLEGNTEAFF.

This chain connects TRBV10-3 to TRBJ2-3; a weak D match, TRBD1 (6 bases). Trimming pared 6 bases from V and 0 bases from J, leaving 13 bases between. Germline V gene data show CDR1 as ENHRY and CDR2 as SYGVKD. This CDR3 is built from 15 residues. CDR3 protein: CAIRATGKSTDTQYF. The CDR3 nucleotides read TGTGCCATCAGAGCAACAGGGAAAAGCACAGATACGCAGTATTTT.

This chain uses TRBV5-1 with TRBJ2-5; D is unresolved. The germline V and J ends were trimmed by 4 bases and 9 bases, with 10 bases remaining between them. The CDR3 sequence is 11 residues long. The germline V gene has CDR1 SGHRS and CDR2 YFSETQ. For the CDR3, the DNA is TGCGCCAGCAGCCAGGAATTGGCCCAGTACTTC. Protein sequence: CASSQELAQYF.

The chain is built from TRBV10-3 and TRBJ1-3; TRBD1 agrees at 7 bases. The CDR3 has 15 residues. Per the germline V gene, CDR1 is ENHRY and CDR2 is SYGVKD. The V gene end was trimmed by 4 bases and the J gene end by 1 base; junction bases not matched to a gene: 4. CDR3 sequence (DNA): TGTGCCATCAGTGCCAGACAGGGTTCTGGAAACACCATATATTTT. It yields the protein CAISARQGSGNTIYF.

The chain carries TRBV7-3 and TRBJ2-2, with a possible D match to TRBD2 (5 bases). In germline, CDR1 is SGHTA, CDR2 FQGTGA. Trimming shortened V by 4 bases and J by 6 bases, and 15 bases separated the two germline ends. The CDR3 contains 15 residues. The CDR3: CASSSGSPQPGELFF. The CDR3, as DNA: TGTGCCAGCAGCTCGGGGAGCCCCCAACCCGGGGAGCTGTTTTTT.

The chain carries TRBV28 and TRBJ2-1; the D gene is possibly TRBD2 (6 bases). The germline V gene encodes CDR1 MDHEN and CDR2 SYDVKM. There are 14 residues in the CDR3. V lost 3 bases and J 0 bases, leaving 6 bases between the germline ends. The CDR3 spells CASSLGGSYNEQFF. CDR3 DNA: TGTGCCAGCAGTTTGGGGGGCTCCTACAATGAGCAGTTCTTC.

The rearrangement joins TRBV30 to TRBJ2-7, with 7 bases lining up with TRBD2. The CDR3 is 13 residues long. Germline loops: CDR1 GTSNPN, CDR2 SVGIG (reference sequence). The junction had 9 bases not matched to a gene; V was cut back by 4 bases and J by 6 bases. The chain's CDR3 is CAWTSGFLGEQYF. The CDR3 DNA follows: TGTGCCTGGACTAGCGGTTTTCTGGGCGAGCAGTACTTC.

CDR3 DNA sequence: TGTGCCAGCAGCGATGGCGGGGGGGACTACAATGAGCAGTTCTTC. Translation gives CASSDGGGDYNEQFF. The chain uses TRBV9 and TRBJ2-1; 9 bases map to TRBD2. With 3 bases clipped from V and 3 bases from J, the junction kept 4 bases outside the gene matches. The CDR3 is 15 amino acids. Looked up from germline, CDR1 is SGDLS and CDR2 is YYNGEE.

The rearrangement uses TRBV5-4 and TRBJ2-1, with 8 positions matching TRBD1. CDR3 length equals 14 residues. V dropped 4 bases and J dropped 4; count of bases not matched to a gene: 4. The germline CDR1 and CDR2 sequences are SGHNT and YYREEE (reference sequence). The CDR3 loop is CASSQQGEYNEQFF. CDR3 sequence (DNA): TGTGCCAGCAGCCAACAGGGGGAGTACAATGAGCAGTTCTTC.